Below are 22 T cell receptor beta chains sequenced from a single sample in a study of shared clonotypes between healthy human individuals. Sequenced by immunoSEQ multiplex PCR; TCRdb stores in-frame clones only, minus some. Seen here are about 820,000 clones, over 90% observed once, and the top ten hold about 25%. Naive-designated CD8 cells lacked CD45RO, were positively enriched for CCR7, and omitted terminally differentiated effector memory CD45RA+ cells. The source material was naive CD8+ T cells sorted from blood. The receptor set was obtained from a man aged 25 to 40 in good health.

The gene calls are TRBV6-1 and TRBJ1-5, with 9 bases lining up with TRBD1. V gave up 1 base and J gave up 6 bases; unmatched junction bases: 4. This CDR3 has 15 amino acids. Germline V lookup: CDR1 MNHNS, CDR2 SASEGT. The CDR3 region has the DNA TGTGCCAGCAGTGAAGACAGGGGGCCCAGTCAGCCCCAGCATTTT. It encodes CASSEDRGPSQPQHF.

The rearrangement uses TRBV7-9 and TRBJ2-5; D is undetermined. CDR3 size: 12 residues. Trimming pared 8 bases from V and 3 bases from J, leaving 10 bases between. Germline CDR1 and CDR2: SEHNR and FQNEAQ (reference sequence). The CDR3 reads CASYSGEETQYF. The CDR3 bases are TGTGCCAGCTACTCAGGAGAAGAGACCCAGTACTTC. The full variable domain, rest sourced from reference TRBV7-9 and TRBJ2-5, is DTGVSQNPRHKITKRGQNVTFRCDPISEHNRLYWYRQTLGQGPEFLTYFQNEAQLEKSRLLSDRFSAERPKGSFSTLEIQRTEQGDSAMYLCASYSGEETQYFGPGTRLLVL.

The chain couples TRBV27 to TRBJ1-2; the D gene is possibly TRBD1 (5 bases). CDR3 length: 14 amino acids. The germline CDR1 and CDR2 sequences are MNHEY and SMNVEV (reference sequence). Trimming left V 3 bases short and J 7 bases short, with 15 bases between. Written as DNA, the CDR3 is TGTGCCAGCAGTTTGGGTGGGACTGCCCGTGGCTACACCTTC. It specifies CASSLGGTARGYTF.

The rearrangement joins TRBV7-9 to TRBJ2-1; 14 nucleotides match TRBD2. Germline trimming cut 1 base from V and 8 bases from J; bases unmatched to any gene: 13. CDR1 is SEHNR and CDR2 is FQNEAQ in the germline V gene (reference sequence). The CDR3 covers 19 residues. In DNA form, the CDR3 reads TGTGCCAGCAGCTTAGTTGGCTCGGGGACTAGCGGGAGAGTGGATGAGCAGTTCTTC. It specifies CASSLVGSGTSGRVDEQFF.

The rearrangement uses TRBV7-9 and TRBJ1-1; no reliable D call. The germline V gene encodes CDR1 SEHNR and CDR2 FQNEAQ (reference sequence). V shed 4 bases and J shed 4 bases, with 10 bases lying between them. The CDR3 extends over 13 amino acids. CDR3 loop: CASSSGVRTEAFF. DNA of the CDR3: TGTGCCAGCAGCTCCGGAGTTCGCACTGAAGCTTTCTTT.

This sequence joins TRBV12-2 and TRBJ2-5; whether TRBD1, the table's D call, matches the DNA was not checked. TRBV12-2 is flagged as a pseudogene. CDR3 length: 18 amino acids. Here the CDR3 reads CASRSFKGIVGYQETQYF. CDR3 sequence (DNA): TGTGCAAGTCGCTCTTTTAAGGGGATTGTGGGGTACCAAGAGACCCAGTACTTC.

DNA for the CDR3: TGTGCCAGCAGTGGCGGGGGAGGGGATCAGCCCCAGCATTTT. Translating gives CASSGGGGDQPQHF. The V gene is TRBV25-1, the J gene TRBJ1-5; a weak D match, TRBD1 (5 bases). The V gene lost 4 bases and the J gene lost 5 bases, with 12 bases spanning the gap. The germline CDR1 and CDR2 sequences are MGHDK and SYGVNS. The CDR3 loop spans 14 amino acids.

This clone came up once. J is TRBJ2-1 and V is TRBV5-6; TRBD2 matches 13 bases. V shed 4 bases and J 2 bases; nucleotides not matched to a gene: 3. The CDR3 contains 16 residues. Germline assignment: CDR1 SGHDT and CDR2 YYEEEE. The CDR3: CASSVLAGGTYNEQFF. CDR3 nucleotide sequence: TGTGCCAGCAGCGTACTAGCGGGAGGGACCTACAATGAGCAGTTCTTC.

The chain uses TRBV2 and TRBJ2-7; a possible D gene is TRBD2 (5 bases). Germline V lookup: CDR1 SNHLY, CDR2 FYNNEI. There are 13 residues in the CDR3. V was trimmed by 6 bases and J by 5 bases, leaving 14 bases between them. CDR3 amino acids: CASRGRGYNEQYF. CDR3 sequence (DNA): TGTGCCAGCAGGGGGAGAGGTTACAACGAGCAGTACTTC.

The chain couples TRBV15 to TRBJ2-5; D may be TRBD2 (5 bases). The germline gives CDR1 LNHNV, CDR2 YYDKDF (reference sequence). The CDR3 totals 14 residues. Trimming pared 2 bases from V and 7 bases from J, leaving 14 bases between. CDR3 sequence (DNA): TGTGCCACCAGCAGAACGGACTCCCCGGGGACCCAGTACTTC. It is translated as CATSRTDSPGTQYF.

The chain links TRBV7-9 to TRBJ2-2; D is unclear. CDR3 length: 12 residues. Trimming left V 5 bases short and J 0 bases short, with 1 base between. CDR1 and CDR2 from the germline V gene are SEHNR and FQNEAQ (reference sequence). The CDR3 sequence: CASSTNTGELFF. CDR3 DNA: TGTGCCAGCAGCACGAACACCGGGGAGCTGTTTTTT.

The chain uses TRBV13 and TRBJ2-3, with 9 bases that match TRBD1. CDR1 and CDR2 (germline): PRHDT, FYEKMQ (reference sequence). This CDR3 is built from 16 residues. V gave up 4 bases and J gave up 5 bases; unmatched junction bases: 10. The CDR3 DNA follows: TGTGCCAGCAGCTCCACCGGGACAGGGCGCCGAGATACGCAGTATTTT. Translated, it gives CASSSTGTGRRDTQYF. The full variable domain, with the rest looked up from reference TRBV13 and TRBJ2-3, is AAGVIQSPRHLIKEKRETATLKCYPIPRHDTVYWYQQGPGQDPQFLISFYEKMQSDKGSIPDRFSAQQFSDYHSELNMSSLELGDSALYFCASSSTGTGRRDTQYFGPGTRLTVL.

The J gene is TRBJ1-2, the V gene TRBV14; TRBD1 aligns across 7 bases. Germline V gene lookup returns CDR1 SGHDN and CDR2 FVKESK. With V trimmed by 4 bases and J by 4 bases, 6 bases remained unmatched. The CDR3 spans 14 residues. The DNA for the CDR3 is TGTGCCAGCAGCCCGGGGACAGAAGTCTATGGCTACACCTTC. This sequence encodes CASSPGTEVYGYTF.

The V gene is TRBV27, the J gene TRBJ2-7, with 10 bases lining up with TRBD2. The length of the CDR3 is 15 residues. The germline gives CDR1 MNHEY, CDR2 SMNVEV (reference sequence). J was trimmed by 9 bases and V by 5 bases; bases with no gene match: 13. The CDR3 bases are TGTGCCAGCAGTCTAGGGGCTAGCGGGAGAGCAGGGCAGTACTTC. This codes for CASSLGASGRAGQYF.

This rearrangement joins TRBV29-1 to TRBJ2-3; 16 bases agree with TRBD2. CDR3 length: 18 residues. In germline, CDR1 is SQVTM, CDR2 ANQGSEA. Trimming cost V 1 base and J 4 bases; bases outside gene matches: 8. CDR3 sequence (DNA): TGCAGCGTTGAAGGGGGACTAGCGGGAGGGCAGGTAGCAGATACGCAGTATTTT. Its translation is CSVEGGLAGGQVADTQYF.

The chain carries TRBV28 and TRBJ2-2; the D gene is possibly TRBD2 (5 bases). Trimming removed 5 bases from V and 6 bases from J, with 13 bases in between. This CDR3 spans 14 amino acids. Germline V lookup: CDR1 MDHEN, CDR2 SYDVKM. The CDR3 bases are TGTGCCAGCAGTGGAGGCAATCAAGCCGGGGAGCTGTTTTTT. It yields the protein CASSGGNQAGELFF. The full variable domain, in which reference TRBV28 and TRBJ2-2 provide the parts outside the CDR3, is DVKVTQSSRYLVKRTGEKVFLECVQDMDHENMFWYRQDPGLGLRLIYFSYDVKMKEKGDIPEGYSVSREKKERFSLILESASTNQTSMYLCASSGGNQAGELFFGEGSRLTVL.

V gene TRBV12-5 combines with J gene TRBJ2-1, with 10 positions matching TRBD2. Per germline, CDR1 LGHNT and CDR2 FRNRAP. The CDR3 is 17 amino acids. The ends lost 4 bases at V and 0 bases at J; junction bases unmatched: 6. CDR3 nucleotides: TGTGCTAGTGGTTCTCCCATAGCGGGGGGCTCCTACAATGAGCAGTTCTTC. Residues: CASGSPIAGGSYNEQFF.

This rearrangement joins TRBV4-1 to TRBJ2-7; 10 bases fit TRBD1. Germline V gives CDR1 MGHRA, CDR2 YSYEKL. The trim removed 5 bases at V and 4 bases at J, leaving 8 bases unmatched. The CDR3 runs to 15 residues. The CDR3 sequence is CASSNRQGASYEQYF. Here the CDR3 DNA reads TGCGCCAGCAGCAATAGACAGGGGGCGTCGTACGAGCAGTACTTC.

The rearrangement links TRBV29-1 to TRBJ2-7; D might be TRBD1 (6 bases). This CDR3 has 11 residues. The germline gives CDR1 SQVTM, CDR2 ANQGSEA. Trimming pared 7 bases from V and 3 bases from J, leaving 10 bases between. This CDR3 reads CSAGTLYEQYF. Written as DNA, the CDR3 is TGCAGCGCAGGGACACTCTACGAGCAGTACTTC.

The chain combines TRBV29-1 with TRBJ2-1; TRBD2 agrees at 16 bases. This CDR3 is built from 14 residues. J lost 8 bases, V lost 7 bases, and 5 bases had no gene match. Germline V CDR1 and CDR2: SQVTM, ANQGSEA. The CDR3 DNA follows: TGCAGCGGAACCGGGACTAGCGGGAGGGATGAGCAGTTCTTC. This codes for CSGTGTSGRDEQFF.

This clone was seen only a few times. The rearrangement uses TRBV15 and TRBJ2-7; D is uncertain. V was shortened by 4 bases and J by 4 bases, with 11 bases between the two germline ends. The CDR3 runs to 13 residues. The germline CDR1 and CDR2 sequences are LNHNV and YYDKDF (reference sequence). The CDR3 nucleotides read TGTGCCACCAGCAACAACAGATTTTACGAGCAGTACTTC. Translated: CATSNNRFYEQYF.

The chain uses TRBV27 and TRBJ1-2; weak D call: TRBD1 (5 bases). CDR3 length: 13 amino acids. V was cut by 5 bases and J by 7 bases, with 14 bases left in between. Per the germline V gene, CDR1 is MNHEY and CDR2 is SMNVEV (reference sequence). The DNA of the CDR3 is TGTGCCAGCAGTCCTACAGGTCCGGTTGGCTACACCTTC. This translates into CASSPTGPVGYTF.